Sequencing of this T cell receptor (beta chain) was carried out in a study of T cell responses to AZD1222 COVID-19 vaccine. Notes on the study in general: Targeting of unmutated variant regions was reportedly seen in nearly half of spike-specific TCRs. Donors, mostly white British, included more females; clonal diversity was possibly underestimated.

The table came from immunoSEQ multiplex PCR; TCRdb's copy has only in-frame clones and leaves some out. The profile covers tens of thousands of clones, with more than 90% appearing a single time and about 3% taken by the ten largest. A word on this clone: Its specificity is not known.

V was cut by 0 bases and J by 0 bases, with 5 bases left in between. Germline V gene data show CDR1 as MNHNS and CDR2 as SASEGT. The CDR3 has 14 residues. Source: peripheral blood, taken on day 0 of AZD1222 vaccination. This TCR came from an adult in good health. The chain links TRBV6-1 to TRBJ1-2; D ambiguous. The CDR3, as DNA: TGTGCCAGCAGTGAAGCGCAGACTAACTATGGCTACACCTTC. As protein: CASSEAQTNYGYTF.